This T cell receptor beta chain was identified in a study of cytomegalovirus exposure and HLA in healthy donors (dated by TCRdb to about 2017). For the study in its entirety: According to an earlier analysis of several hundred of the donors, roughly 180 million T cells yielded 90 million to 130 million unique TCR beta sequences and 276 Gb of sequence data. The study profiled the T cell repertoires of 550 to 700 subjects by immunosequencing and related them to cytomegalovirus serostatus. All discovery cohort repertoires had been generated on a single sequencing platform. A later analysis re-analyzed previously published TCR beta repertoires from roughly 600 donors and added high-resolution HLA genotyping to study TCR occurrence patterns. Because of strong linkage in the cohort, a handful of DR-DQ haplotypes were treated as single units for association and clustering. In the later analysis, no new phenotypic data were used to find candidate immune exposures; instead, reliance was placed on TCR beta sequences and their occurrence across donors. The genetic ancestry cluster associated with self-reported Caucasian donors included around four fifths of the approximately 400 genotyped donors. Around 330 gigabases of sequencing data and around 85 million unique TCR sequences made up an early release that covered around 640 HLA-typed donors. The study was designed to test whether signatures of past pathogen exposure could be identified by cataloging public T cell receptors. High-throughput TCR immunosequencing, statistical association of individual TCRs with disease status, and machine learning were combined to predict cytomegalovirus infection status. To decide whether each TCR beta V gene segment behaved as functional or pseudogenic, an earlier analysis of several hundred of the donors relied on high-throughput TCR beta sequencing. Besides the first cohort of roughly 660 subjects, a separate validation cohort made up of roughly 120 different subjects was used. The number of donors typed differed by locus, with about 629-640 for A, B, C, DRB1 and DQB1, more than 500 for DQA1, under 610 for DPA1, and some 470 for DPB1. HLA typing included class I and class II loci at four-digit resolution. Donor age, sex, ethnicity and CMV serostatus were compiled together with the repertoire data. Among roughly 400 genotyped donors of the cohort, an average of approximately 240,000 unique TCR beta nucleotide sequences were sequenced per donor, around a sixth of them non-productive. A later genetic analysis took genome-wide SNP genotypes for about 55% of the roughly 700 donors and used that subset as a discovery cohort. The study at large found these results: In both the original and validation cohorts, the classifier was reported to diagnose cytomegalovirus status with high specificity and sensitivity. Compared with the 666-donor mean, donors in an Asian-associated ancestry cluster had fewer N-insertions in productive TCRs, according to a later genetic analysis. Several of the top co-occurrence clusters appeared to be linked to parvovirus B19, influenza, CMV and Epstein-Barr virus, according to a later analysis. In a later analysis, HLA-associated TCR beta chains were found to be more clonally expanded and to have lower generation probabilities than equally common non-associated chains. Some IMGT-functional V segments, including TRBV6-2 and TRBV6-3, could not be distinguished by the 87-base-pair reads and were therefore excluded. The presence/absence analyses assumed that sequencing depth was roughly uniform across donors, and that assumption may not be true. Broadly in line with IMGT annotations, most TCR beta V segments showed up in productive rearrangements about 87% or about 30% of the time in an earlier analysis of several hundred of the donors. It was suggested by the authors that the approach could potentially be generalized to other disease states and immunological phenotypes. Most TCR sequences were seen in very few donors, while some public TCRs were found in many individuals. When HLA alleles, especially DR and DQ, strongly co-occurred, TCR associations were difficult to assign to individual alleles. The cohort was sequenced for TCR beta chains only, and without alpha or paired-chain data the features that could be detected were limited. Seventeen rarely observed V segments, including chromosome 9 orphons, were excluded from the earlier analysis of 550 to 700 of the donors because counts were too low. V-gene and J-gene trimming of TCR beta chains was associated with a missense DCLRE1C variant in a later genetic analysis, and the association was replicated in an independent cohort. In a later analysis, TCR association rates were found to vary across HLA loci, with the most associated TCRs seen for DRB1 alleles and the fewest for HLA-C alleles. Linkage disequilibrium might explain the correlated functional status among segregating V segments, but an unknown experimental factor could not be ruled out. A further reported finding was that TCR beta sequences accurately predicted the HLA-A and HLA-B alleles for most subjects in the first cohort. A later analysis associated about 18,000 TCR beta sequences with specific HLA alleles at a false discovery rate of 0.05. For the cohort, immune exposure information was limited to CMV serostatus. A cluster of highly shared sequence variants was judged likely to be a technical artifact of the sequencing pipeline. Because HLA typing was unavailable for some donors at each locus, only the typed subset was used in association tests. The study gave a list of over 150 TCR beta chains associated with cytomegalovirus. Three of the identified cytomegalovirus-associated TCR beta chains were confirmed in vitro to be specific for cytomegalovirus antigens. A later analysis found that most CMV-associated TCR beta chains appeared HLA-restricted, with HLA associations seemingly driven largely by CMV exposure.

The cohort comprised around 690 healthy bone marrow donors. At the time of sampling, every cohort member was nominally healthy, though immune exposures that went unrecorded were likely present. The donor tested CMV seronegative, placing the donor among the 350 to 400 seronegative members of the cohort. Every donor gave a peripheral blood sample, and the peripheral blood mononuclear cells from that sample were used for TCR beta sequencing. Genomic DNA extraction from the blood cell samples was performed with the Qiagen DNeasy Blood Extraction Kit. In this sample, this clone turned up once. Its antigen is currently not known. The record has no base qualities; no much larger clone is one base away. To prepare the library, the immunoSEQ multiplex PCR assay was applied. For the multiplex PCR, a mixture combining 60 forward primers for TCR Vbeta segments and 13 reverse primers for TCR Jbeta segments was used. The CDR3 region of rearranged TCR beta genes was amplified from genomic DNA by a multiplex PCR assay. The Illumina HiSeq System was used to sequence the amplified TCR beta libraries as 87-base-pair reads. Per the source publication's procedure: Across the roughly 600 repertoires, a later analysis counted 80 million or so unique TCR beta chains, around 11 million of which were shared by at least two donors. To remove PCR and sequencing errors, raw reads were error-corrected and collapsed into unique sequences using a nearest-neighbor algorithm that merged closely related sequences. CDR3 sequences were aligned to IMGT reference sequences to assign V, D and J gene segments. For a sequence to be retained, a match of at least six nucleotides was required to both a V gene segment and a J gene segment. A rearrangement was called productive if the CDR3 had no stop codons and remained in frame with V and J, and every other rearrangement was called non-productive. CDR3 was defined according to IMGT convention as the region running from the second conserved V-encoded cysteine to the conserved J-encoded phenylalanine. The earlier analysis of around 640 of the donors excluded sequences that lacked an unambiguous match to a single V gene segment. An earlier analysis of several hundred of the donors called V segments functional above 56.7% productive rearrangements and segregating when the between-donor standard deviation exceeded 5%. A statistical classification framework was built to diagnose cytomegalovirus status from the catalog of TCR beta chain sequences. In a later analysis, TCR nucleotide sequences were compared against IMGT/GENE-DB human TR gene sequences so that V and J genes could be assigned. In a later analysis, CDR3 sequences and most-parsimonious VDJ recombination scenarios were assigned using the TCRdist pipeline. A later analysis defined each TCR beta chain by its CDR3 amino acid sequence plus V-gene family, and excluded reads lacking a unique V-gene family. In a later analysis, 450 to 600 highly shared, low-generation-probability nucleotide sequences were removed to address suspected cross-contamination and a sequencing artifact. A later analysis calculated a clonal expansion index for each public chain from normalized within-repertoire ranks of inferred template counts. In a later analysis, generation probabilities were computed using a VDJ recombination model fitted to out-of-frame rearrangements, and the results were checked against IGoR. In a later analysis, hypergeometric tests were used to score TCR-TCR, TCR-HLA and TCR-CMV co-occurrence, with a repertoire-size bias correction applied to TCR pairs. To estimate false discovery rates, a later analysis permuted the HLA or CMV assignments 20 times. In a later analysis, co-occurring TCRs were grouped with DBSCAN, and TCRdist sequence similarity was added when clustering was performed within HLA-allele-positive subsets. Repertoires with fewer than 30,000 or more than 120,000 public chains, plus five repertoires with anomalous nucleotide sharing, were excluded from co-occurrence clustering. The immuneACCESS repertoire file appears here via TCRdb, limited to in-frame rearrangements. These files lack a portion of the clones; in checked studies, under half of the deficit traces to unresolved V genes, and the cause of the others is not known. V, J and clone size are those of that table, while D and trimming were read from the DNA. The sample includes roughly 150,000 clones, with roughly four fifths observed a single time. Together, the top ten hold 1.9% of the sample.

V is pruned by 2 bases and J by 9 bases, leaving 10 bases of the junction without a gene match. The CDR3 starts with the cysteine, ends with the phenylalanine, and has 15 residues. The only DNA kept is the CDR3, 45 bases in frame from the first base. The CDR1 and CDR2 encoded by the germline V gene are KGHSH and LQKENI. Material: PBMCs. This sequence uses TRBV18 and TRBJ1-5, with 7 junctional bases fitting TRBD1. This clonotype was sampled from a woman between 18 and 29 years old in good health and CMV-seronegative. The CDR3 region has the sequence CASSPESQGVGPQHF. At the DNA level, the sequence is TGTGCCAGCTCACCAGAGAGTCAGGGGGTGGGGCCCCAGCATTTT.